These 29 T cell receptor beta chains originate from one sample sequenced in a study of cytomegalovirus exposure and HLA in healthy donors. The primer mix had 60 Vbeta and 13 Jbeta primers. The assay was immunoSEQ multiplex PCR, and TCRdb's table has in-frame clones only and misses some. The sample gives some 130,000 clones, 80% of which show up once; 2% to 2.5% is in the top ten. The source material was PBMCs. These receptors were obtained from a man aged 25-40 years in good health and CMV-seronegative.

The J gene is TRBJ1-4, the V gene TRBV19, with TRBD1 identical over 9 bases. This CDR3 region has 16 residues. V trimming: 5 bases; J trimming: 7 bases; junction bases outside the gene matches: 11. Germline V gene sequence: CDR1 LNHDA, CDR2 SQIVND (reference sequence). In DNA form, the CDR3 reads TGTGCCAGTAGTGTGTACACCGGGACAGGGAGTGAAAAACTGTTTTTT. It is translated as CASSVYTGTGSEKLFF.

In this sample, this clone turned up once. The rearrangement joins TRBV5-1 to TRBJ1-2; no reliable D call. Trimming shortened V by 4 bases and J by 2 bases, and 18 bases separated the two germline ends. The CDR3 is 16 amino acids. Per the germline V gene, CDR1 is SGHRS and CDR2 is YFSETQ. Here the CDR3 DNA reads TGCGCCAGCAGCCCGAAAGGGAGGGCCTTAAACTATGGCTACACCTTC. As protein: CASSPKGRALNYGYTF.

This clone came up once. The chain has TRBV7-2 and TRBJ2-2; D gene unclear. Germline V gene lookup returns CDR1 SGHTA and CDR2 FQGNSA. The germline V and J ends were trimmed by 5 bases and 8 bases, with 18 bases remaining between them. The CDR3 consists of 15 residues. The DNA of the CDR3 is TGTGCCAGCAGCCCCCGATGGATCGGGTCGGGGGAGCTGTTTTTT. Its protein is CASSPRWIGSGELFF.

The CDR3 DNA is TGTGCCACCAGCGGATACTTCCGGGCAGATACGCAGTATTTT. Translated: CATSGYFRADTQYF. The V call is TRBV15, the J call TRBJ2-3; D ambiguous. Germline V gene data show CDR1 as LNHNV and CDR2 as YYDKDF (reference sequence). Trimming shortened V by 5 bases and J by 4 bases, and 13 bases separated the two germline ends. This CDR3 comprises 14 residues.

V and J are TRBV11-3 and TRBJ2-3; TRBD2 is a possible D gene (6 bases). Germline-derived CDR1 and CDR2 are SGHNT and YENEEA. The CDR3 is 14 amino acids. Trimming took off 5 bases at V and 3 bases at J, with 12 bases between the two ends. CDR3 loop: CASSDAGRTDTQYF. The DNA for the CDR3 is TGTGCCAGCAGCGACGCGGGGCGAACAGATACGCAGTATTTT.

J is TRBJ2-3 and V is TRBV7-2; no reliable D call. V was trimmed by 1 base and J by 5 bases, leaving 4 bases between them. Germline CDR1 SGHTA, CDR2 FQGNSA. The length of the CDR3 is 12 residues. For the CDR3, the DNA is TGTGCCAGCAGCTTAGGAGTAGATACGCAGTATTTT. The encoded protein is CASSLGVDTQYF.

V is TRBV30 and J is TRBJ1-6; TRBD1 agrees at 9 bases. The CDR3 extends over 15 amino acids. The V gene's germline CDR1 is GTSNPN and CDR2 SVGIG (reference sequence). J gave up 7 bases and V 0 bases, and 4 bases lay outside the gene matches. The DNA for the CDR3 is TGTGCCTGGAGTGTAGCAGGGACAGGGAATTCACCCCTCCACTTT. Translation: CAWSVAGTGNSPLHF.

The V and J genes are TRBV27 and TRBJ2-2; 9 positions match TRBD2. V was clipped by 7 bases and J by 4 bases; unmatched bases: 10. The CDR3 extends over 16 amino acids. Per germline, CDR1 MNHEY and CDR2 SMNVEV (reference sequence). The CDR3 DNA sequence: TGTGCCAGCATTCACTTAGCGGGAGTTAGCACCGGGGAGCTGTTTTTT. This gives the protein CASIHLAGVSTGELFF.

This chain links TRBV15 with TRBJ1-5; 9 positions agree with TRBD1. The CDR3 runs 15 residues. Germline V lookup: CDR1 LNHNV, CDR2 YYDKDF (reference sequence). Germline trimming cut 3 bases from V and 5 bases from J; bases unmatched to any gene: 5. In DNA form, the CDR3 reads TGTGCCACCAGCAGTTTGGGACAGGGAGATCAGCCCCAGCATTTT. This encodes CATSSLGQGDQPQHF. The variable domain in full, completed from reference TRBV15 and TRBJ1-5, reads DAMVIQNPRYQVTQFGKPVTLSCSQTLNHNVMYWYQQKSSQAPKLLFHYYDKDFNNEADTPDNFQSRRPNTSFCFLDIRSPGLGDTAMYLCATSSLGQGDQPQHFGDGTRLSIL.

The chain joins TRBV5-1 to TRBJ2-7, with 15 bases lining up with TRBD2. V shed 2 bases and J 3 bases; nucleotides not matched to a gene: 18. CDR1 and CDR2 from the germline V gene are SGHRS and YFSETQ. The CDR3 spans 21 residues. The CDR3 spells CASSLFPLSGTSGRRSYEQYF. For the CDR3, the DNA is TGCGCCAGCAGCTTATTCCCCTTATCCGGGACTAGCGGGAGGAGGAGCTACGAGCAGTACTTC.

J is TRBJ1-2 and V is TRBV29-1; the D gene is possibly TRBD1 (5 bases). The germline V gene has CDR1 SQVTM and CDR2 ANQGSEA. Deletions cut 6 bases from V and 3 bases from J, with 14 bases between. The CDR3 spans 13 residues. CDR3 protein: CSVGHPMDYGYTF. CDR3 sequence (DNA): TGCAGCGTCGGACACCCAATGGACTATGGCTACACCTTC.

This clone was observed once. CDR3 amino acids: CATSREEGQPQHF. The CDR3 bases are TGTGCCACCAGCAGAGAAGAGGGTCAGCCCCAGCATTTT. This chain connects TRBV15 to TRBJ1-5, with D unresolved. The CDR3 is 13 amino acids. The germline CDR1 and CDR2 sequences are LNHNV and YYDKDF (reference sequence). V shed 0 bases and J shed 6 bases, with 6 bases lying between them.

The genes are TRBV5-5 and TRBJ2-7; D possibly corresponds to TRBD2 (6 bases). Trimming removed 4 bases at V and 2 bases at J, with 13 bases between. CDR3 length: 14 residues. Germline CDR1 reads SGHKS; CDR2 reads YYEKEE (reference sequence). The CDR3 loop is CASSPFSGAYEQYF. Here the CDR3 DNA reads TGTGCCAGCAGCCCTTTTTCGGGAGCCTACGAGCAGTACTTC.

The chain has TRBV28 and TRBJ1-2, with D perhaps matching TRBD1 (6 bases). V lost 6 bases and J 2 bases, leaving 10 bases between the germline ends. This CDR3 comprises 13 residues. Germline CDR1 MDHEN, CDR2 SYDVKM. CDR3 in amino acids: CASSYGQNYGYTF. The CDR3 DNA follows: TGTGCCAGCAGCTACGGACAGAACTATGGCTACACCTTC.

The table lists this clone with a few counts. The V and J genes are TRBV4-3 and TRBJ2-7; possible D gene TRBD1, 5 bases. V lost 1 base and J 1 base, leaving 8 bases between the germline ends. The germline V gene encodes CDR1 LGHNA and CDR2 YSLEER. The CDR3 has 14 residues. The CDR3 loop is CASSQGQKSYEQYF. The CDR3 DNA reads TGCGCCAGCAGCCAAGGACAGAAGTCCTACGAGCAGTACTTC.

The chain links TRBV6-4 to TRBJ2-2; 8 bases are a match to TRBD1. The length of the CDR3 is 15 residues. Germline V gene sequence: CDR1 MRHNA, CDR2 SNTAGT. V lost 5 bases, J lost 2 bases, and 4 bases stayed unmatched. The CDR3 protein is CASSPGQENTGELFF. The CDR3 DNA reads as TGTGCCAGCAGTCCGGGACAGGAAAACACCGGGGAGCTGTTTTTT.

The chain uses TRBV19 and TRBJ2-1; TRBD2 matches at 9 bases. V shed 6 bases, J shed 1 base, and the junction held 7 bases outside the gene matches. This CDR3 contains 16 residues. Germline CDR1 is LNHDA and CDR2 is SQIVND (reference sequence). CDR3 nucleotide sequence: TGTGCCAGTAGGCCGACTAGCGGTGTTTCCTACAATGAGCAGTTCTTC. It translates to CASRPTSGVSYNEQFF.

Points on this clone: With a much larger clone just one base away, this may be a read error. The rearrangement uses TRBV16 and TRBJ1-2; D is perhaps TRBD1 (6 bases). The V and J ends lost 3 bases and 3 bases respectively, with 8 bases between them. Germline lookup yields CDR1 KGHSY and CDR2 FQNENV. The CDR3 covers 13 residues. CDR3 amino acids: CASSQAGDYGYTF. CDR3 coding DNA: TGTGCCAGCAGCCAGGCAGGGGACTATGGCTACACCTTC.

CDR3 nucleotides: TGTGCCAGCAGCGTAGACGGGACTAGCTCCAATGAGCAGTTCTTC. Translated: CASSVDGTSSNEQFF. The genes are TRBV9 and TRBJ2-1; 9 nucleotides agree with TRBD2. V was pared by 0 bases and J by 6 bases, with 4 bases of the junction left unmatched. This CDR3 has 15 residues. Germline V lookup: CDR1 SGDLS, CDR2 YYNGEE.

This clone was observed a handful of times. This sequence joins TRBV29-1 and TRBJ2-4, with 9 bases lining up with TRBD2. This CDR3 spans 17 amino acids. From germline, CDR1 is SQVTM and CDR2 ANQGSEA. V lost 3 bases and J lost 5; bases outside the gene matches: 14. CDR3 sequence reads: CSVEEGSGGRVENIQYF. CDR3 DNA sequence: TGCAGCGTTGAGGAGGGAAGCGGCGGGAGGGTGGAAAACATTCAGTACTTC. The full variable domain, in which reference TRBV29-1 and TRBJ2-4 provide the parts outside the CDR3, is SAVISQKPSRDICQRGTSLTIQCQVDSQVTMMFWYRQQPGQSLTLIATANQGSEATYESGFVIDKFPISRPNLTFSTLTVSNMSPEDSSIYLCSVEEGSGGRVENIQYFGAGTRLSVL.

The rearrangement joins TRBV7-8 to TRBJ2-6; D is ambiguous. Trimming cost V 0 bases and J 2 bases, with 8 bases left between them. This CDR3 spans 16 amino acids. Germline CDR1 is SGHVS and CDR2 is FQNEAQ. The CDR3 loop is CASSLAPQTGANVLTF. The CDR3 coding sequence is TGTGCCAGCAGCTTAGCGCCCCAGACTGGGGCCAACGTCCTGACTTTC.

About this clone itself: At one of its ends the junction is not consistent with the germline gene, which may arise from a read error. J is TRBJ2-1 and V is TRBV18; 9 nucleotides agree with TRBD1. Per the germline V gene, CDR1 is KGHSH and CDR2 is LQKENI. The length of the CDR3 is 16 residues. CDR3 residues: CASSSTPGQGYSEQFF. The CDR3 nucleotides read TGTGCCAGCTCTTCAACTCCGGGACAGGGTTACAGTGAGCAGTTCTTC.

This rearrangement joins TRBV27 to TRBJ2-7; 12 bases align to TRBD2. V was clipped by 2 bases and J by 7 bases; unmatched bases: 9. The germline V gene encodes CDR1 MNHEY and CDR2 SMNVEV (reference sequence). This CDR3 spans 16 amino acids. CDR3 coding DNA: TGTGCCAGCAGTTTACAGACCGGACTAGCGGGAAGTGAGCAGTACTTC. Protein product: CASSLQTGLAGSEQYF.

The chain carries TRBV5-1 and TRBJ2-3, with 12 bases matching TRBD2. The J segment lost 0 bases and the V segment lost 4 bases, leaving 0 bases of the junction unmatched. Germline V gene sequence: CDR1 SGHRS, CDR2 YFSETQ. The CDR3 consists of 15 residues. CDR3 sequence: CASSGTSGSTDTQYF. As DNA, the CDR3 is TGCGCCAGCAGCGGGACTAGCGGGAGCACAGATACGCAGTATTTT. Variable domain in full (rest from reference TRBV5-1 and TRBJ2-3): KAGVTQTPRYLIKTRGQQVTLSCSPISGHRSVSWYQQTPGQGLQFLFEYFSETQRNKGNFPGRFSGRQFSNSRSEMNVSTLELGDSALYLCASSGTSGSTDTQYFGPGTRLTVL.

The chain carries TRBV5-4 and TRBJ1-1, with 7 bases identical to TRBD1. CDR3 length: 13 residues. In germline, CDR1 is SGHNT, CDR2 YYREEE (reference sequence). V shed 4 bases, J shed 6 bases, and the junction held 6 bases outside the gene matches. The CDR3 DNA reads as TGTGCCAGCAGCGTAGGGGGCCAGGCTGAAGCTTTCTTT. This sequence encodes CASSVGGQAEAFF.

The CDR3 spells CASSDRQGRRGNYGYTF. CDR3 nucleotides: TGTGCCAGCAGTGACCGACAGGGTCGAAGGGGTAACTATGGCTACACCTTC. This chain joins TRBV6-4 and TRBJ1-2; TRBD1 matches 7 bases. The CDR3 loop spans 17 amino acids. CDR1 is MRHNA and CDR2 is SNTAGT in the germline V gene. V lost 2 bases to trimming and J lost 1 base; unmatched junction nucleotides: 10.

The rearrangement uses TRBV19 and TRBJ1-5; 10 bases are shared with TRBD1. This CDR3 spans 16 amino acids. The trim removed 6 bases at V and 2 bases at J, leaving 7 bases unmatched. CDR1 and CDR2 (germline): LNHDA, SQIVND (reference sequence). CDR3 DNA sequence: TGTGCCAGTAGCCACCGACAGGGGGCAGGCAATCAGCCCCAGCATTTT. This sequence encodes CASSHRQGAGNQPQHF.

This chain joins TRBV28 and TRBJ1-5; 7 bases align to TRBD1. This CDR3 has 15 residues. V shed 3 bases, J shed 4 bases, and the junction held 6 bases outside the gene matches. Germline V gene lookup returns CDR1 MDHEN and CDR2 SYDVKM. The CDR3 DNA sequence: TGTGCCAGCAGTTTCCGGGACAGAGGTAATCAGCCCCAGCATTTT. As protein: CASSFRDRGNQPQHF.

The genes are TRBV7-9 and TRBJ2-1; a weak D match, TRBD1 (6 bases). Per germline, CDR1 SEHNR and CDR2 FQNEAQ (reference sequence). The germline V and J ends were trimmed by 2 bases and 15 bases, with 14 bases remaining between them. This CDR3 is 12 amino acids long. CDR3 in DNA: TGTGCCAGCAGCTTACTAAACAGGGACCCGTTCTTC. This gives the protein CASSLLNRDPFF.